Each of the 27 T cell receptor beta chains below was sequenced from the same sample in a study of neurological immune-mediated disorders. TCRdb independently ran MiXCR on the 5' RACE reads; one entry per CDR3 protein. Here the sample spans about 87,000 distinct CDR3 sequences, roughly 3.5% being singletons. The sequenced material came from PBMCs. The receptors shown here come from a woman between 45 and 60 years old with multiple sclerosis.

The rearrangement uses TRBV5-5 and TRBJ2-7; 10 bases line up with TRBD1. CDR3 length: 16 residues. With 0 bases clipped from V and 0 bases from J, the junction kept 3 bases outside the gene matches. Germline lookup yields CDR1 SGHKS and CDR2 YYEKEE (reference sequence). CDR3 sequence reads: CASSLVGTGVSYEQYF. The CDR3 DNA reads TGTGCCAGCAGCTTGGTTGGGACAGGGGTCTCCTACGAGCAGTACTTC. Supplemented by reference TRBV5-5 and TRBJ2-7, the full variable domain reads DAGVTQSPTHLIKTRGQQVTLRCSPISGHKSVSWYQQVLGQGPQFIFQYYEKEERGRGNFPDRFSARQFPNYSSELNVNALLLGDSALYLCASSLVGTGVSYEQYFGPGTRLTVT.

This clonotype appeared many times. This chain joins TRBV5-5 and TRBJ1-4; no firm D call. Germline CDR1 SGHKS, CDR2 YYEKEE (reference sequence). The CDR3 length is 16 residues. Trimming pared 4 bases from V and 2 bases from J, leaving 15 bases between. The CDR3 loop is CASSPEVAVTNEKLFF. The DNA of the CDR3 is TGTGCCAGCAGCCCGGAGGTTGCGGTGACTAATGAAAAACTGTTTTTT. Full variable domain (remainder filled in from reference TRBV5-5 and TRBJ1-4): DAGVTQSPTHLIKTRGQQVTLRCSPISGHKSVSWYQQVLGQGPQFIFQYYEKEERGRGNFPDRFSARQFPNYSSELNVNALLLGDSALYLCASSPEVAVTNEKLFFGSGTQLSVL.

This clonotype was picked up a small number of times. CDR3 protein: CSDTENTTPKLFF. In nucleotides, the CDR3 is TGCAGTGATACCGAAAACACGACACCGAAACTGTTTTTT. The rearrangement joins TRBV20-1 to TRBJ1-4; the D is unclear. CDR1 and CDR2 (germline): DFQATT, SNEGSKA (reference sequence). V lost 7 bases, J lost 11 bases, and 20 bases lay in between. The CDR3 runs 13 residues.

The chain links TRBV20-1 to TRBJ2-1; TRBD2 matches at 10 bases. CDR3 size: 14 residues. J was trimmed by 4 bases and V by 3 bases; bases with no gene match: 3. Per the germline V gene, CDR1 is DFQATT and CDR2 is SNEGSKA (reference sequence). CDR3: CSARRLAGYNEQFF. The DNA for the CDR3 is TGCAGTGCTAGGAGACTAGCGGGTTACAATGAGCAGTTCTTC.

This clonotype showed up many times. The V call is TRBV10-3, the J call TRBJ2-5; 9 positions agree with TRBD2. J gave up 4 bases and V 0 bases, and 6 bases lay outside the gene matches. Germline V gives CDR1 ENHRY, CDR2 SYGVKD. The CDR3 is 16 amino acids. DNA for the CDR3: TGTGCCATCAGTGAGTCGGGCGGGGGGGCCGGAGAGACCCAGTACTTC. It translates to CAISESGGGAGETQYF.

This clonotype was found many times. The CDR3, as DNA: TGTGCCAGCAGTCCACAGGGGAATAGCAATCAGCCCCAGCATTTT. Translating gives CASSPQGNSNQPQHF. The genes are TRBV12-3 or TRBV12-4 and TRBJ1-5; 7 nucleotides line up with TRBD1. The CDR3 spans 15 residues. V trimming: 5 bases; J trimming: 0 bases; junction bases outside the gene matches: 4.

This clonotype was picked up a small number of times. Just one base apart from a much larger clone, this may be a read error. V is TRBV2 and J is TRBJ2-3, with D possibly TRBD1 on 5 matching bases. The CDR3 extends over 11 amino acids. Germline-derived CDR1 and CDR2 are SNHLY and FYNNEI. The CDR3 sequence is CDSPKGDTQYF. In nucleotides, the CDR3 is TGTGACAGCCCCAAGGGGGATACGCAGTATTTT.

This clonotype was counted ten times or more. CDR3 bases: TGTGCCAGCAGCACCGGGACTAGCCTTTTTACCTACGAGCAGTACTTC. This sequence encodes CASSTGTSLFTYEQYF. The chain combines TRBV12-3 or TRBV12-4 with TRBJ2-7, with 9 bases fitting TRBD2. Trimming removed 6 bases from V and 2 bases from J; junction bases left unmatched: 11. CDR3 length: 16 amino acids.

The chain couples TRBV12-5 to TRBJ2-1, with 8 bases lining up with TRBD1. The CDR3 has 13 residues. The V gene end was trimmed by 5 bases and the J gene end by 6 bases; junction bases not matched to a gene: 3. In germline, CDR1 is LGHNT, CDR2 FRNRAP. The CDR3 nucleotides are TGTGCTAGTGGTATCACAGGGGGCAATGAGCAGTTCTTC. Amino acids: CASGITGGNEQFF.

This clonotype appeared many times. The genes are TRBV12-3 or TRBV12-4 and TRBJ2-7; no definite D call. Trimming shortened V by 5 bases and J by 6 bases, and 8 bases separated the two germline ends. The CDR3 sequence is 11 residues long. The CDR3 spells CASSERFEQYF. The CDR3 DNA is TGTGCCAGCAGTGAAAGATTCGAGCAGTACTTC.

This clonotype was counted ten times or more. This chain uses TRBV28 with TRBJ2-1, with D perhaps TRBD1 or TRBD2 (5 bases each). Germline V gene lookup returns CDR1 MDHEN and CDR2 SYDVKM. Trimming removed 7 bases at V and 9 bases at J, with 19 bases between. The CDR3 consists of 14 residues. The CDR3 region has the DNA TGTGCCAGCACATGGGGGACGGCAAAAAGTGAGCAGTTCTTC. It translates to CASTWGTAKSEQFF.

Ten or more counts support this clonotype. The rearrangement uses TRBV6-5 and TRBJ1-3, with D unclear. The germline CDR1 and CDR2 sequences are MNHEY and SVGAGI. This CDR3 contains 12 residues. The germline V and J ends were trimmed by 8 bases and 1 base, with 6 bases remaining between them. The CDR3 here is CASAGSGNTIYF. Written as DNA, the CDR3 is TGTGCCAGCGCGGGGTCTGGAAACACCATATATTTT.

The table lists this clonotype with a few counts. The junction differs from germline at one of its ends, possibly a read error. The V and J genes are TRBV5-1 and TRBJ1-6; unclear D gene. This CDR3 is built from 14 residues. In germline, CDR1 is SGHRS, CDR2 YFSETQ. CDR3 protein: CASSPQGLESTLNF. CDR3 in DNA: TGCGCCAGCAGCCCTCAAGGATTAGAATCAACCCTCAACTTT.

Ten or more counts support this clonotype. The rearrangement uses TRBV5-1 and TRBJ2-7, with 14 positions matching TRBD2. Trimming removed 4 bases from V and 3 bases from J; junction bases left unmatched: 3. The CDR3 has 15 residues. Germline CDR1 reads SGHRS; CDR2 reads YFSETQ. CDR3 coding DNA: TGCGCCAGCAGCCCGGGACTAGCGGGGGACTACGAGCAGTACTTC. The encoded protein is CASSPGLAGDYEQYF.

The table lists this clonotype with many counts. CDR3 in DNA: TGCGCCAGCAGCCAAGGGATACAGGGGGCGAGCACTGAAGCTTTCTTT. This codes for CASSQGIQGASTEAFF. V and J are TRBV4-3 and TRBJ1-1; 9 nucleotides align to TRBD1. Losses at the gene ends were 1 base for V and 4 bases for J; bases not matched to a gene: 7. CDR1 is LGHNA, CDR2 YSLEER, per germline. The CDR3 is 16 residues long.

This clonotype was seen many times. This rearrangement joins TRBV5-5 to TRBJ2-3, with 11 bases lining up with TRBD2. The J segment lost 1 base and the V segment lost 4 bases, leaving 14 bases of the junction unmatched. CDR3 length equals 19 residues. In germline, CDR1 is SGHKS, CDR2 YYEKEE (reference sequence). DNA of the CDR3: TGTGCCAGCAGCGGAATTCTAGCGGGGGGCCATCCCGGCACAGATACGCAGTATTTT. Translation gives CASSGILAGGHPGTDTQYF.

This clonotype was recorded many times. This rearrangement joins TRBV24-1 to TRBJ2-2, with 9 bases matching TRBD2. Trimming took 5 bases from V and 10 from J; bases not matched to a gene: 10. CDR3 size: 15 residues. CDR1 and CDR2 from the germline V gene are KGHDR and SFDVKD. CDR3 sequence (DNA): TGTGCCACCAGTGCGGTGGGTAGCGGGGGAGAGGAGCTGTTTTTT. Amino acid sequence: CATSAVGSGGEELFF.

This clonotype was found many times. This chain joins TRBV4-3 and TRBJ1-5; D is unclear. This CDR3 contains 15 residues. Germline CDR1 and CDR2: LGHNA and YSLEER. Trimming cost V 4 bases and J 2 bases, with 12 bases left between them. Written as DNA, the CDR3 is TGCGCCAGCAGCCCGATGATGGGTGGCAATCAGCCCCAGCATTTT. Translating gives CASSPMMGGNQPQHF.

This clonotype was seen many times. The chain links TRBV5-1 to TRBJ2-7; D gene ambiguous. Germline CDR1 reads SGHRS; CDR2 reads YFSETQ. This CDR3 is 11 amino acids long. V was pared by 4 bases and J by 3 bases, with 5 bases between. This chain's CDR3 is CASSGNYEQYF. In DNA form, the CDR3 reads TGCGCCAGCAGCGGAAACTACGAGCAGTACTTC.

This clonotype was counted many times. V is TRBV7-9 and J is TRBJ2-1, with D unresolved. Trimming stripped 8 bases from V and 3 bases from J, with 17 bases between. CDR1 is SEHNR and CDR2 is FQNEAQ in the germline V gene (reference sequence). This CDR3 spans 15 amino acids. The CDR3 sequence: CASHPAGRNYNEQFF. CDR3 sequence (DNA): TGTGCCAGCCACCCCGCCGGGCGTAACTACAATGAGCAGTTCTTC.

The table lists this clonotype with many counts. The chain joins TRBV9 to TRBJ1-5; a possible D gene is TRBD1 (6 bases). From germline, CDR1 is SGDLS and CDR2 YYNGEE. This CDR3 is 15 amino acids long. The V gene lost 0 bases and the J gene lost 3 bases, with 10 bases spanning the gap. The CDR3 protein is CASSVAGADNQPQHF. The CDR3 nucleotides read TGTGCCAGCAGCGTAGCAGGGGCAGACAATCAGCCCCAGCATTTT.

This clonotype was seen repeatedly, ten times or more. V is TRBV20-1 and J is TRBJ2-3; D perhaps matches TRBD2 (6 bases). Germline lookup yields CDR1 DFQATT and CDR2 SNEGSKA (reference sequence). The V end lost 5 bases, the J end lost 3 bases, and 27 bases lay between the germline ends. The CDR3 consists of 18 residues. For the CDR3, the DNA is TGCAGTGCTGGAATAATGGGACTCTCACGCACAAAGACAGATACGCAGTATTTT. It specifies CSAGIMGLSRTKTDTQYF.

This clonotype has ten or more counts. The chain carries TRBV5-1 and TRBJ2-2, with unresolved D. CDR3 length: 16 amino acids. Per the germline V gene, CDR1 is SGHRS and CDR2 is YFSETQ. Trimming removed 2 bases from V and 5 bases from J, with 16 bases in between. CDR3 DNA sequence: TGCGCCAGCAGCTTAGCCCCCTCGACCACTACCGGGGAGCTGTTTTTT. Its translation: CASSLAPSTTTGELFF. The whole variable domain, filled in from reference TRBV5-1 and TRBJ2-2, reads KAGVTQTPRYLIKTRGQQVTLSCSPISGHRSVSWYQQTPGQGLQFLFEYFSETQRNKGNFPGRFSGRQFSNSRSEMNVSTLELGDSALYLCASSLAPSTTTGELFFGEGSRLTVL.

The sample holds many counts of this clonotype. J is TRBJ1-2 and V is TRBV6-6; D possibly corresponds to TRBD1 (6 bases). Germline V CDR1 and CDR2: MNHNY, SVGAGI (reference sequence). Trimming left V 6 bases short and J 0 bases short, with 17 bases between. The CDR3 consists of 16 residues. CDR3 loop: CASRQSPRTANYGYTF. CDR3 in DNA: TGTGCCAGCAGACAAAGCCCACGGACAGCTAACTATGGCTACACCTTC.

The V call is TRBV9, the J call TRBJ2-7; 7 nucleotides align to TRBD1. Trimming took 0 bases from V and 2 from J; bases not matched to a gene: 5. The length of the CDR3 is 15 residues. Germline V CDR1 and CDR2: SGDLS, YYNGEE. CDR3: CASSVAGTETYEQYF. In DNA form, the CDR3 reads TGTGCCAGCAGCGTAGCTGGGACAGAAACCTACGAGCAGTACTTC. Full variable domain (missing parts from reference TRBV9 and TRBJ2-7): DSGVTQTPKHLITATGQRVTLRCSPRSGDLSVYWYQQSLDQGLQFLIQYYNGEERAKGNILERFSAQQFPDLHSELNLSSLELGDSALYFCASSVAGTETYEQYFGPGTRLTVT.

This clonotype was seen at least ten times. This chain joins TRBV7-9 and TRBJ2-3; no definite D call. CDR1 and CDR2 from the germline V gene are SEHNR and FQNEAQ (reference sequence). Deletions cut 4 bases from V and 2 bases from J, with 16 bases between. The CDR3 runs to 16 residues. This CDR3 reads CASSYPLWPYTDTQYF. The CDR3 DNA is TGTGCCAGCAGCTACCCCCTATGGCCGTACACAGATACGCAGTATTTT.

The chain carries TRBV12-2 and TRBJ2-3; the DNA was not used to check the table's D call, TRBD1. TRBV12-2 is a pseudogene locus. The CDR3 totals 14 residues. The CDR3 sequence: CASRPGQVTDTQYF. The CDR3 DNA reads TGTGCAAGTCGCCCGGGACAGGTCACAGATACGCAGTATTTT.